The 28 T cell receptor beta chains in this list originate from one sample, sequenced in a study of tumor-infiltrating lymphocytes in primary liver carcinoma. Unsorted whole blood yielded the blood RNA, and germline DNA was also extracted. TCR beta cDNA came from about 470 ng total RNA, primed with a constant-region primer. ARM-PCR was slightly modified, and three nested multiplex PCR rounds with it gave rise to the TCR beta libraries. For around 11 cycles apiece, the opening two PCR rounds ran with TRBV1-TRBV30 forward primers and a C-beta reverse primer. TCRdb analysed the multiplex PCR reads with MiXCR anew, one entry per CDR3 protein. The sample has fewer than 400,000 distinct CDR3 sequences; about 60% are singletons. The sample was peripheral blood. All receptors come from a man aged 35 to 55 with primary liver carcinoma and hepatitis B virus infection.

As concerns this clonotype: Possible read error: a much larger clone is one base away. The CDR3 reads CASRRQGAYEQYF. CDR3 sequence (DNA): TGTGCCAGCAGGAGACAGGGGGCCTACGAGCAGTACTTC. The V gene is TRBV6-2 or TRBV6-3, the J gene TRBJ2-7; 9 bases are shared with TRBD1. CDR1 MNHEY and CDR2 SVGEGT come from the germline V gene. The CDR3 is 13 amino acids. V was clipped by 6 bases and J by 2 bases; unmatched bases: 2.

V usage is TRBV5-5 and J usage is TRBJ1-1; D unclear. Germline values: CDR1 SGHKS, CDR2 YYEKEE (reference sequence). CDR3 length: 13 residues. V was cut by 4 bases and J by 1 base, with 8 bases left in between. The CDR3 coding sequence is TGTGCCAGCAGCGGGCATTCGAACACTGAAGCTTTCTTT. Amino acid sequence: CASSGHSNTEAFF.

This clonotype was detected a few times. The chain links TRBV30 to TRBJ1-3; TRBD1 is a possible D gene (5 bases). The CDR3 covers 17 residues. Germline CDR1 is GTSNPN and CDR2 is SVGIG (reference sequence). V lost 4 bases, J lost 0 bases, and 19 bases lay in between. CDR3 in DNA: TGTGCCTGGACCCTAGGAGGACAAACATACTCTGGAAACACCATATATTTT. Its translation is CAWTLGGQTYSGNTIYF.

Concerning this clonotype itself: Germline and junction disagree at one end, which may indicate a read error. The V gene is TRBV10-2, the J gene TRBJ2-1; TRBD2 might be the D (5 bases). Germline V gene data show CDR1 as WSHSY and CDR2 as SAAADI. This CDR3 spans 13 amino acids. The CDR3 sequence is CVSTADSYNEQFF. The CDR3 nucleotides read TGCGTCAGCACAGCGGACTCCTACAATGAGCAGTTCTTC.

This clonotype has only one observation. The chain couples TRBV6-1 to TRBJ1-1; 10 nucleotides align to TRBD1. The CDR3 is 15 residues long. Germline assignment: CDR1 MNHNS and CDR2 SASEGT. V lost 10 bases, J lost 6 bases, and 14 bases stayed unmatched. CDR3: CAIRDRDRGWAEAFF. As DNA, the CDR3 is TGTGCCATCAGAGATCGGGACAGGGGATGGGCTGAAGCTTTCTTT.

The rearrangement links TRBV29-1 to TRBJ1-5, with 10 bases identical to TRBD1. J gave up 12 bases and V 7 bases, and 9 bases lay outside the gene matches. The CDR3 length is 12 residues. The germline CDR1 and CDR2 sequences are SQVTM and ANQGSEA. Here the CDR3 reads CSADRGHRHQHF. The CDR3 DNA follows: TGCAGCGCCGACAGGGGGCATCGACACCAGCATTTT. Based on the CDR3 plus reference TRBV29-1 and TRBJ1-5, the full variable domain is SAVISQKPSRDICQRGTSLTIQCQVDSQVTMMFWYRQQPGQSLTLIATANQGSEATYESGFVIDKFPISRPNLTFSTLTVSNMSPEDSSIYLCSADRGHRHQHFGDGTRLSIL.

Of note for this clonotype: This clone may be a read error of a much larger clone one base away. This chain joins TRBV10-3 and TRBJ2-2; TRBD2 is a possible D gene (6 bases). Germline lookup yields CDR1 ENHRY and CDR2 SYGVKD. This CDR3 region has 14 residues. The CDR3 DNA sequence: TGTGCCATCAAGAGCTTTAGAGGCACCGGGGGGCTGTTTTTT. Translating it yields CAIKSFRGTGGLFF.

Details on this clonotype: A read error is likely, as this CDR3 ends without the conserved phenylalanine or tryptophan. It is unclear where the CDR3 begins or ends on the DNA, so no DNA is shown, and the CDR3 is as TCRdb lists it. This CDR3 is CASSQIRARSNQPQHL. The chain recombines TRBV12-1 with TRBJ1-5; the table's D call of TRBD1 was not tested on the DNA. TRBV12-1 is reported as a pseudogene. From its first to its last residue, the CDR3 has 16 amino acids.

This sequence joins TRBV2 and TRBJ1-5; D unresolved. Germline V CDR1 and CDR2: SNHLY, FYNNEI. Trimming cost V 6 bases and J 1 base, with 10 bases left between them. The CDR3 runs to 14 residues. The CDR3 sequence is CASSTGLSNQPQHF. The CDR3 bases are TGTGCCAGCAGCACGGGCTTAAGCAATCAGCCCCAGCATTTT.

A word on this clonotype: Possible read error: a much larger clone is one base away. This chain links TRBV29-1 with TRBJ1-1; the D gene is possibly TRBD1 (6 bases). Germline V gene lookup returns CDR1 SQVTM and CDR2 ANQGSEA. V lost 1 base, J lost 5 bases, and 14 bases lay in between. This CDR3 region has 14 residues. The CDR3, as DNA: TGCAGCGTTGAAGTACAGGGTGGGACGACTGAAGCTTTCTTT. It codes for CSVEVQGGTTEAFF.

This clonotype showed up many times. V and J are TRBV4-2 and TRBJ2-3, with TRBD2 matching 9 bases. Germline V gene sequence: CDR1 LGHNA, CDR2 YNFKEQ. This CDR3 region has 16 residues. V lost 1 base, J lost 2 bases, and 4 bases stayed unmatched. The chain's CDR3 is CASSQGGLANTDTQYF. The CDR3 DNA follows: TGTGCCAGCAGCCAAGGGGGACTAGCCAACACAGATACGCAGTATTTT.

As concerns this clonotype: The junction does not match germline at one end; this may be a read error. The V call is TRBV5-1, the J call TRBJ2-2; 8 nucleotides line up with TRBD2. The CDR3 is made up of 14 amino acids. CDR1 is SGHRS, CDR2 YFSETQ, per germline. The CDR3 nucleotides are TGCACCAGCAGGTTCAGCGGGAGAACCGGGGAGCTGTTTTTT. It specifies CTSRFSGRTGELFF.

The V and J genes are TRBV29-1 and TRBJ1-2; D possibly corresponds to TRBD1 (6 bases). The CDR3 is 12 residues long. V was shortened by 7 bases and J by 2 bases, with 11 bases between the two germline ends. CDR1 SQVTM and CDR2 ANQGSEA come from the germline V gene. CDR3 residues: CSGDTGNYGYTF. The CDR3 DNA reads as TGCAGCGGTGACACAGGGAACTATGGCTACACCTTC. The whole variable domain, remainder taken from reference TRBV29-1 and TRBJ1-2, is SAVISQKPSRDICQRGTSLTIQCQVDSQVTMMFWYRQQPGQSLTLIATANQGSEATYESGFVIDKFPISRPNLTFSTLTVSNMSPEDSSIYLCSGDTGNYGYTFGSGTRLTVV.

As for this clonotype: This clone may be a read error of a much larger clone one base away. In DNA, the CDR3 is TGCGCCAGCAGCCATCGCGTCGCGGGAGACACCAGGGAGCTGTTTTTT. Translated: CASSHRVAGDTRELFF. The chain couples TRBV4-3 to TRBJ2-2; 7 bases fit TRBD2. The CDR3 is 16 residues long. The germline gives CDR1 LGHNA, CDR2 YSLEER.

This clonotype has ten or more counts. The chain carries TRBV6-1 and TRBJ2-5; D call uncertain. CDR1 MNHNS and CDR2 SASEGT come from the germline V gene. Trimming pared 6 bases from V and 4 bases from J, leaving 21 bases between. The CDR3 totals 16 residues. Here the CDR3 reads CASSPAGSRVGETQYF. CDR3 DNA: TGTGCCAGCAGCCCTGCCGGCTCTCGAGTGGGAGAGACCCAGTACTTC.

This clonotype came up a few times. CDR3 DNA sequence: TGTGCCAGCAGCCTTGACAGATTTCAGGACCAGTACTTC. Translation: CASSLDRFQDQYF. J is TRBJ2-5 and V is TRBV7-3; a possible D gene is TRBD1 (5 bases). The CDR3 extends over 13 amino acids. V lost 5 bases to trimming and J lost 10 bases, with 17 bases between them. From germline, CDR1 is SGHTA and CDR2 FQGTGA.

As to this clonotype: Its ends do not fully match the called genes, so a read error is possible. This chain joins TRBV29-1 and TRBJ1-2; D call uncertain. Germline values: CDR1 SQVTM, CDR2 ANQGSEA. CDR3 length: 11 residues. CDR3 loop: CNVVAGYGYTF. The CDR3 DNA reads TGCAACGTTGTCGCGGGCTATGGCTACACCTTC.

The chain is built from TRBV7-2 and TRBJ2-3; 8 positions match TRBD1. Germline CDR1 and CDR2: SGHTA and FQGNSA. The CDR3 extends over 15 amino acids. The V and J ends lost 5 bases and 2 bases, in that order; junction bases with no gene match: 6. The CDR3 region is CASSPGGRDTDTQYF. The CDR3 DNA sequence: TGTGCCAGCAGCCCAGGGGGCCGGGACACAGATACGCAGTATTTT.

This clonotype was observed a few times. A read error may be the cause here, since a much bigger clone is one base away. The chain combines TRBV29-1 with TRBJ1-2, with D unresolved. The germline V and J ends were trimmed by 7 bases and 2 bases, with 17 bases remaining between them. The CDR3 runs to 14 residues. Germline V gene data show CDR1 as SQVTM and CDR2 as ANQGSEA. In nucleotides, the CDR3 is TGCAGCGCCAAGCCCACGGGAAGGAACTATGGCTACACCTTC. Its translation is CSAKPTGRNYGYTF.

Concerning this clonotype: A much larger clone sits a single nucleotide away, making a read error possible. The gene calls are TRBV29-1 and TRBJ1-2, with 10 nucleotides matching TRBD1. CDR1 SQVTM and CDR2 ANQGSEA come from the germline V gene. The CDR3 has 13 residues. V was pared by 7 bases and J by 3 bases, with 5 bases of the junction left unmatched. DNA of the CDR3: TGCAGCGCGGGGACAGGGGATGACTATGGCTACACCTTC. Translating gives CSAGTGDDYGYTF.

Comment on this clonotype: A read error is possible here, since a much larger clone lies one base away. The chain has TRBV6-5 and TRBJ1-2; TRBD1 is a possible D gene (5 bases). CDR3 length: 12 amino acids. Germline CDR1 is MNHEY and CDR2 is SVGAGI. The DNA for the CDR3 is TGTGCCCGCAGTTATGGGGGTTGGGGCTACACCTTC. Its translation: CARSYGGWGYTF.

This clonotype was seen just once. The junction and the germline gene differ at one end; a read error may be behind it. The chain recombines TRBV7-9 with TRBJ1-4; D not certain. The CDR3 spans 14 residues. Germline V gene data show CDR1 as SEHNR and CDR2 as FQNEAQ (reference sequence). Written as DNA, the CDR3 is TGTGCCAGCAGCTTTTTTGCAACTAATGAAAAACTGATTTTT. Translation: CASSFFATNEKLIF. The variable domain in full, completed from reference TRBV7-9 and TRBJ1-4, reads DTGVSQNPRHKITKRGQNVTFRCDPISEHNRLYWYRQTLGQGPEFLTYFQNEAQLEKSRLLSDRFSAERPKGSFSTLEIQRTEQGDSAMYLCASSFFATNEKLIFGSGTQLSVL.

As regards this clonotype: This may come from a read error, since a much larger clone is one base off. The chain combines TRBV29-1 with TRBJ2-7; 7 nucleotides agree with TRBD2. There are 19 residues in the CDR3. Trimming removed 5 bases from V and 1 base from J; junction bases left unmatched: 23. Germline lookup yields CDR1 SQVTM and CDR2 ANQGSEA. For the CDR3, the DNA is TGCAGCGTTTCCCCCAGGGAGACTAGAGGGAGGGACGGGTCCTACGAGCAGTACTTC. This translates into CSVSPRETRGRDGSYEQYF.

Regarding this clonotype: The conserved phenylalanine or tryptophan is not found at the CDR3 terminus, so this likely reflects a read error. The chain recombines TRBV11-2 with TRBJ2-7; D may be TRBD2 (6 bases). This CDR3 spans 14 amino acids. The germline gives CDR1 SGHAT, CDR2 FQNNGV. The CDR3 coding sequence is TGTGCCAGTAGCTTCCTCCTCGGGGGATACGAGCAGTACATC. This encodes CASSFLLGGYEQYI.

There are many counts of this clonotype. The chain uses TRBV6-1 and TRBJ2-2, with 7 positions matching TRBD1. Germline CDR1 MNHNS, CDR2 SASEGT. The CDR3 has 16 residues. J was trimmed by 5 bases and V by 5 bases; bases with no gene match: 11. The CDR3 spells CASSPTTGFGTGELFF. For the CDR3, the DNA is TGTGCCAGCAGTCCTACGACAGGGTTCGGGACCGGGGAGCTGTTTTTT.

This clonotype was found once. This may stem from a read error, because a much larger clone lies one nucleotide away. The V and J genes are TRBV6-2 or TRBV6-3 and TRBJ1-5, with 7 nucleotides matching TRBD1. Trimming took 6 bases from V and 5 from J; bases not matched to a gene: 10. This CDR3 contains 15 residues. Germline V CDR1 and CDR2: MNHEY, SVGEGT. CDR3 protein: CASRLTGSRDQPQHF. The CDR3 region has the DNA TGTGCCAGCAGACTGACAGGGAGTCGGGATCAGCCCCAGCATTTT.

The chain uses TRBV4-1 and TRBJ2-7; 11 bases agree with TRBD2. The CDR3 extends over 17 amino acids. After removal of 4 bases from V and 8 bases from J, the junction contained 16 bases not matched to a gene. CDR1 and CDR2 from the germline V gene are MGHRA and YSYEKL. The CDR3 sequence: CASSLIPGTSGAYKQYF. CDR3 sequence (DNA): TGCGCCAGCAGCCTAATTCCGGGGACTAGCGGAGCTTACAAGCAGTACTTC.

As for this clonotype: At one end, the junction sequence differs from germline, possibly due to a read error. The chain combines TRBV29-1 with TRBJ2-2; possibly TRBD1 for D (6 bases). The germline gives CDR1 SQVTM, CDR2 ANQGSEA. This CDR3 has 14 residues. CDR3 amino acids: CSVVGQPKTGEPFF. In nucleotides, the CDR3 is TGCAGCGTTGTGGGACAACCGAAGACCGGGGAGCCGTTTTTT.